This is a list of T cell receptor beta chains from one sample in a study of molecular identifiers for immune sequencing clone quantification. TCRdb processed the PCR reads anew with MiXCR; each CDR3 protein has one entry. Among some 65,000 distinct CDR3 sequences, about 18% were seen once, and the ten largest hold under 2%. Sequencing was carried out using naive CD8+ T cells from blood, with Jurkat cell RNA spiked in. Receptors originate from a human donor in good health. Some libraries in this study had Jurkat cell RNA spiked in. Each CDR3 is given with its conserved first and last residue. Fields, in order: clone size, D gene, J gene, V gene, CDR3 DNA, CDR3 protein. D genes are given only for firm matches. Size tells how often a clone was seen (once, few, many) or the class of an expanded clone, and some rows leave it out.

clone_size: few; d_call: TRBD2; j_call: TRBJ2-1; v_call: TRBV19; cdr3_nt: TGTGCCAGTAACCCCGGGGGGGTCGGGGAGCAGTTCTTC; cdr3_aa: CASNPGGVGEQFF
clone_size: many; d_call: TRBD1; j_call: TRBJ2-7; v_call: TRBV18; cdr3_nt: TGTGCCAGCTCACCACAGGACAGGTGGCCGGGCAACGAGCAGTACTTC; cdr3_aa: CASSPQDRWPGNEQYF
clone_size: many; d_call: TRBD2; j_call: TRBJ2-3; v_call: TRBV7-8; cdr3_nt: TGTGCCAGCAGCTTATGGGAGGGTGCAGATACGCAGTATTTT; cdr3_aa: CASSLWEGADTQYF
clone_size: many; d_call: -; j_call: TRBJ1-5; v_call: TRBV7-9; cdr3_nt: TGTGCCAGCAGCCCCACCACCAATCAGCCCCAGCATTTT; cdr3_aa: CASSPTTNQPQHF
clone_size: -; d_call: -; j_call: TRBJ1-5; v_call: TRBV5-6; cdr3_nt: TGTGCCAGCAGCTTGACCGGCAATAACAATCAGCCCCAGCATTTT; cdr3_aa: CASSLTGNNNQPQHF
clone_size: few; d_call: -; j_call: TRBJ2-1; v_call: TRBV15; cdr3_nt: TGTGCCACCAGCCCTCGTTGGATGAGCTCCTACAATGAGCAGTTCTTC; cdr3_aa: CATSPRWMSSYNEQFF
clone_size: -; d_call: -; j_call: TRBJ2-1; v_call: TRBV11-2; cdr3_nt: TGTGCCAGCAGCTTAGATGGGGAACTGGGGAGGAGGTCAAGTGAGCAGTTCTTC; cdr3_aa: CASSLDGELGRRSSEQFF
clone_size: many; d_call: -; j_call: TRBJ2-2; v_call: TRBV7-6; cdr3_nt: TGTGCCAGCAGCTTAGGCCCCGATGCGGGCACCGGGGAGCTGTTTTTT; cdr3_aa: CASSLGPDAGTGELFF
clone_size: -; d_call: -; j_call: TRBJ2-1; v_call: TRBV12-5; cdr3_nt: TGTGCTAGTGGTTTGGTCCGGAAGGCGAATGAGCGGTGCTTC; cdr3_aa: CASGLVRKANERCF
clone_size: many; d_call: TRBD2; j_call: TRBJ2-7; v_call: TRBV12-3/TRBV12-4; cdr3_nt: TGTGCCAGCAGTCACGTCTGGAGCGGGGACTACGAGCAGTACTTC; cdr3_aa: CASSHVWSGDYEQYF
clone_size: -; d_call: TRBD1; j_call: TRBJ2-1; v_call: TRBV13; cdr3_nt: TGTGCCAGCAGCCACCGGACAGGGGGCTTCTACAATGAGCAGTTCTTC; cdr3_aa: CASSHRTGGFYNEQFF